Given below is one T cell receptor beta chain in context. These data originate in a study of lymphopenia after photon versus proton radiotherapy. The table came from immunoSEQ multiplex PCR; TCRdb's copy has only in-frame clones and leaves some out. Here the sample spans 150,000 to 200,000 clones, approximately 86% being singletons. V was clipped by 4 bases and J by 0 bases, with 13 bases between them. CDR3 size: 16 residues. Germline loops: CDR1 SGHVS, CDR2 FQNEAQ. This TCR came from a man aged 45-65 years with gastric cancer. The sample here was peripheral blood, taken from a patient treated with photon-based radiotherapy. The J gene is TRBJ2-1, the V gene TRBV7-8; a weak D match, TRBD2 (6 bases). This CDR3 is CASSSLAASSYNEQFF. CDR3 nucleotides: TGTGCCAGCAGCTCATTAGCGGCCAGCTCCTACAATGAGCAGTTCTTC.